The T cell receptor (beta chain) described here comes from a study of T cell repertoires in cytomegalovirus infection. General study points: CMV-specific HLA-C-restricted TCR beta clonotypes dominated the ex vivo response.

V lost 7 bases and J 4 bases, leaving 18 bases between the germline ends. The CDR3 has 15 residues. As for this clonotype: Its matching antigen is unknown.

TCRdb reprocessed the reads via MiXCR and lists one record per CDR3 protein. Among roughly 49,000 distinct CDR3 sequences, over 20% were seen once, and the ten largest hold 80% to 90%. This sample comprised CD8+ T cells from cultured PBMCs, obtained from culture after CMV antigen stimulation. The rearrangement uses TRBV12-3 or TRBV12-4 and TRBJ2-3; perhaps TRBD2 as D (5 bases). The TCR sequence derives from a human donor in good health (CMV status not recorded). Some clones in this sample may be carry-over from other donors' samples. CDR3 loop: CASTPWVGEADTQYF. CDR3 coding DNA: TGTGCCAGCACCCCCTGGGTGGGAGAGGCAGATACGCAGTATTTT.